This T cell receptor (beta chain) was sequenced during a study of T cell responses to AZD1222 COVID-19 vaccine. Study-wide points: Only five to seven AZD1222 recipients were seropositive at baseline.

In germline, CDR1 is SGHRS, CDR2 YFSETQ. V lost 2 bases to trimming and J lost 4 bases, with 18 bases between them. CDR3 length: 16 amino acids. In this sample, this clone turned up once. Antigen unknown. TCRdb keeps only in-frame clones here, not all; method: immunoSEQ multiplex PCR. The data show approximately 130,000 clones, approximately 86% seen once. This clonotype originated in an adult who received the AZD1222 COVID-19 vaccine. J is TRBJ1-1 and V is TRBV5-1; the D is unclear. The input for sequencing was peripheral blood, taken 28 days after the second AZD1222 dose. The CDR3 protein is CASSFLPNSAATEAFF. As DNA, the CDR3 is TGCGCCAGCAGCTTTCTCCCCAATTCGGCGGCCACTGAAGCTTTCTTT.